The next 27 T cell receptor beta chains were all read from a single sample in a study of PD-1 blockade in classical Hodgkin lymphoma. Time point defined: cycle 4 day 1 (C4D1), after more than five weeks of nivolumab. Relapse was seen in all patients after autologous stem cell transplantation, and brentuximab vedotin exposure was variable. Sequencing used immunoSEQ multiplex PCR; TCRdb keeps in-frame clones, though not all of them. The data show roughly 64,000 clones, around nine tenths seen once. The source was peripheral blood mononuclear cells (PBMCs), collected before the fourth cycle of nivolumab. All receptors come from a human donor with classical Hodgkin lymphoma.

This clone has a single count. The CDR3 here is CASSPRGLSYEQYF. CDR3 DNA: TGTGCCAGCAGTCCCAGAGGTCTTTCCTACGAGCAGTACTTC. V and J are TRBV27 and TRBJ2-7; no clear D. V was clipped by 5 bases and J by 1 base, with 12 bases between them. This CDR3 has 14 amino acids. In germline, CDR1 is MNHEY, CDR2 SMNVEV (reference sequence).

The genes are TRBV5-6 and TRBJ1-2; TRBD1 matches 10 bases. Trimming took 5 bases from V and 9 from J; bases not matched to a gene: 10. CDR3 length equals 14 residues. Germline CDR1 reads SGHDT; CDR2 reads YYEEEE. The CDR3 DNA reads TGTGCCAGCAGTACGGGACAGGGGATATCCAGCTACACCTTC. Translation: CASSTGQGISSYTF.

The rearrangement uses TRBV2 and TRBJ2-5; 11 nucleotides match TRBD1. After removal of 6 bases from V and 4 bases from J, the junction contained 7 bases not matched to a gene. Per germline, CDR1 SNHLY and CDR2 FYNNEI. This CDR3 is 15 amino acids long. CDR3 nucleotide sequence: TGTGCCAGCAGACCGGGACAGGGGGACCGAGAGACCCAGTACTTC. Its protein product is CASRPGQGDRETQYF.

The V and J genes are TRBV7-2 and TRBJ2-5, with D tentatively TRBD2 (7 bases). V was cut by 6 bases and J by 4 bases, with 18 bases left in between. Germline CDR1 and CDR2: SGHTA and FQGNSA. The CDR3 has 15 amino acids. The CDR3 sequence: CASSSSGGPLETQYF. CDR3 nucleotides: TGTGCCAGCAGTTCCTCCGGGGGGCCTCTAGAGACCCAGTACTTC.

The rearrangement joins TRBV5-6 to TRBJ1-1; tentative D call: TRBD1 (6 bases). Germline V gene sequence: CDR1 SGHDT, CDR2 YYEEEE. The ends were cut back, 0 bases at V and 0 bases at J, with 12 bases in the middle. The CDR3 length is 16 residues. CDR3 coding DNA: TGTGCCAGCAGCTTGGCGGGGGGCAAGATGAACACTGAAGCTTTCTTT. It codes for CASSLAGGKMNTEAFF.

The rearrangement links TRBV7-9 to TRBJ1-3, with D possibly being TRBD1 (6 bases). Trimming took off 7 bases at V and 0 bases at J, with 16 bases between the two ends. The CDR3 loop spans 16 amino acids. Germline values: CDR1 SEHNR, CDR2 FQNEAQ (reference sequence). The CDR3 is CASTYGQLSSGNTIYF. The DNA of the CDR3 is TGTGCCAGCACCTACGGACAGCTGAGCTCTGGAAACACCATATATTTT.

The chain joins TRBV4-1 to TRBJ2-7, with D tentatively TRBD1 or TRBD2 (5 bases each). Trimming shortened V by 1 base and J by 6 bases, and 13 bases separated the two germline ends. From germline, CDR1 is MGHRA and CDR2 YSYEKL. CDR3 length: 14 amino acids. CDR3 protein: CASSQGERGGEQYF. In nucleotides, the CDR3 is TGCGCCAGCAGCCAAGGCGAGAGGGGTGGCGAGCAGTACTTC.

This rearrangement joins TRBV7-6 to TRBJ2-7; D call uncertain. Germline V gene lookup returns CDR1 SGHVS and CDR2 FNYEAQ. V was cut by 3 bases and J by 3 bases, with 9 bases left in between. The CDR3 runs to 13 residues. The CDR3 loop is CASSLGFDYEQYF. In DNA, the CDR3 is TGTGCCAGCAGCTTGGGGTTCGACTACGAGCAGTACTTC.

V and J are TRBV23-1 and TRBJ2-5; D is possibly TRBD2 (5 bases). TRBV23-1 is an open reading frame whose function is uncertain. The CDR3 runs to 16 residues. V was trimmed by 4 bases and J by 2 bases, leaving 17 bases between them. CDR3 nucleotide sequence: TGCGCCAGCAGTCTAGCGACCCATAAGGCGCAAGAGACCCAGTACTTC. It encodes CASSLATHKAQETQYF.

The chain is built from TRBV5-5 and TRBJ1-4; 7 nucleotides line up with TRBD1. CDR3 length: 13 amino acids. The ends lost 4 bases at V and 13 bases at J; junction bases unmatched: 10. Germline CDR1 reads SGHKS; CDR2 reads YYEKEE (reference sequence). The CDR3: CASSNDRVGGLFF. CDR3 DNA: TGTGCCAGCAGCAACGACAGGGTCGGGGGACTGTTTTTT.

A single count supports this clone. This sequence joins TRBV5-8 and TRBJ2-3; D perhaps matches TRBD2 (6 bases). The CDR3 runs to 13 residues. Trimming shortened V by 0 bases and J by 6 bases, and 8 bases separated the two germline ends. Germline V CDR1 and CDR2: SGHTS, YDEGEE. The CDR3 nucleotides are TGTGCCAGCAGCTTGGGGCTAGCGGATACGCAGTATTTT. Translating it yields CASSLGLADTQYF.

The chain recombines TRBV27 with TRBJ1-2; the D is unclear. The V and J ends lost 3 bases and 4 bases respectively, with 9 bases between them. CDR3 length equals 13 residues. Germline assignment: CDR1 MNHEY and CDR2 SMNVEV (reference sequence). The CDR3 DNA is TGTGCCAGCAGTTTTGGGGTACTCTATGGCTACACCTTC. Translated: CASSFGVLYGYTF.

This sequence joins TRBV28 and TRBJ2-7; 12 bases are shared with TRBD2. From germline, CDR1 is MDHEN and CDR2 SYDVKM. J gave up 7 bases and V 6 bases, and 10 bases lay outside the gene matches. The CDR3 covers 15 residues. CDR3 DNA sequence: TGTGCCAGCAGCCGACTAGCGGGAGAGAGGAAGGAGCAGTACTTC. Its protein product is CASSRLAGERKEQYF.

The CDR3 here is CASSIRQITTNEKLFF. CDR3 nucleotides: TGTGCCAGTAGTATAAGGCAAATCACAACTAATGAAAAACTGTTTTTT. The V gene is TRBV19, the J gene TRBJ1-4; D unresolved. The V end was cut by 2 bases, the J end by 0 bases, with 10 bases between. This CDR3 has 16 amino acids. Per germline, CDR1 LNHDA and CDR2 SQIVND (reference sequence).

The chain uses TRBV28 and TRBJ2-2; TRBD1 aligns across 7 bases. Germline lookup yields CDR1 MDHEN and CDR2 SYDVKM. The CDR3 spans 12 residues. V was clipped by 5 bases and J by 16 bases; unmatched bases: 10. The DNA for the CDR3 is TGTGCCAGCAGTCGACAGGGAGAGGGGGCGTTTTTT. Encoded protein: CASSRQGEGAFF.

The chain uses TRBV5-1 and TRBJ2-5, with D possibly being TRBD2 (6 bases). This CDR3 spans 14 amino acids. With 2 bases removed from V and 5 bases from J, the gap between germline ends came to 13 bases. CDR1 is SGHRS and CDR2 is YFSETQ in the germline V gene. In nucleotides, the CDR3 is TGCGCCAGCAGCTTTGAACGGGAGTGGGAGACCCAGTACTTC. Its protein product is CASSFEREWETQYF.

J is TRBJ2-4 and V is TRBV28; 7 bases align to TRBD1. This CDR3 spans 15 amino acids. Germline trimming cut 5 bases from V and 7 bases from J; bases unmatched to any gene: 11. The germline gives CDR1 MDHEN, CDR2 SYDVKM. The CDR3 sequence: CASSPNRGRTNIQYF. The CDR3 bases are TGTGCCAGCAGTCCCAACAGGGGACGAACGAACATTCAGTACTTC.

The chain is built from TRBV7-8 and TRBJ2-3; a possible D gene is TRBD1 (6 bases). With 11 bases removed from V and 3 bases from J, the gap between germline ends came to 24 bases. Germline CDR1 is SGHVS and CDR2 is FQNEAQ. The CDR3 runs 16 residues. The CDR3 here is CASYNRDPTMTDTQYF. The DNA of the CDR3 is TGTGCCTCATATAACAGGGACCCGACGATGACAGATACGCAGTATTTT.

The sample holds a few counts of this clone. This CDR3 is CASSERTRDTEAFF. The CDR3 coding sequence is TGTGCCAGTAGTGAAAGGACAAGGGACACTGAAGCTTTCTTT. This chain connects TRBV19 to TRBJ1-1; TRBD1 might be the D (5 bases). This CDR3 has 14 residues. Germline V gene sequence: CDR1 LNHDA, CDR2 SQIVND (reference sequence). V lost 5 bases, J lost 3 bases, and 13 bases lay in between.

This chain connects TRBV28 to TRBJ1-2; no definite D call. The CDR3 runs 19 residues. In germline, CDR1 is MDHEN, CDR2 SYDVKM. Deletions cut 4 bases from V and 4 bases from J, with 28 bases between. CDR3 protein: CASSSIDTAGRGSGYGYTF. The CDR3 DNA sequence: TGTGCCAGCAGTTCTATAGATACAGCGGGCCGGGGATCGGGCTATGGCTACACCTTC.

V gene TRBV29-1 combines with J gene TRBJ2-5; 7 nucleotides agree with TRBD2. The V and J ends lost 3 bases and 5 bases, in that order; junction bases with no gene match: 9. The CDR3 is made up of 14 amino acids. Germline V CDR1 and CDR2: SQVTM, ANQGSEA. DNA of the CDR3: TGCAGCGTTGACGGACTAGGGAGTCGTGAGACCCAGTACTTC. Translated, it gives CSVDGLGSRETQYF.

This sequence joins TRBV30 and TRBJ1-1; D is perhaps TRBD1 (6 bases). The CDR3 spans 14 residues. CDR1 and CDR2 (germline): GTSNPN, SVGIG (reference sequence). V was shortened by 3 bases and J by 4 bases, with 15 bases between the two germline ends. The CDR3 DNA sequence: TGTGCCTGGAGCTCCGACCAGGGGAGCACTGAAGCTTTCTTT. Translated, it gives CAWSSDQGSTEAFF. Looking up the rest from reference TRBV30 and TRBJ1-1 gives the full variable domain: SQTIHQWPATLVQPVGSPLSLECTVEGTSNPNLYWYRQAAGRGLQLLFYSVGIGQISSEVPQNLSASRPQDRQFILSSKKLLLSDSGFYLCAWSSDQGSTEAFFGQGTRLTVV.

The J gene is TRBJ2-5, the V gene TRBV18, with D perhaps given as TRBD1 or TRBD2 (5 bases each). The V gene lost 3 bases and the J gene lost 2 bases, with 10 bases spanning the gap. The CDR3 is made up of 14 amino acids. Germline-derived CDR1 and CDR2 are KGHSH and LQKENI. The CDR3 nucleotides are TGTGCCAGCTCACCGGGACGGATACAAGAGACCCAGTACTTC. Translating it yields CASSPGRIQETQYF.

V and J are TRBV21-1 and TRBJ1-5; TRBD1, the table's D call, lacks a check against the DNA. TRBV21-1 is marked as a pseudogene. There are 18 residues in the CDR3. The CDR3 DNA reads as TGTGCCAGCAGCGAAAGGGGCCGAGCCCGGTATAGCAATCAGCCCCAGCATTTT. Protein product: CASSERGRARYSNQPQHF.

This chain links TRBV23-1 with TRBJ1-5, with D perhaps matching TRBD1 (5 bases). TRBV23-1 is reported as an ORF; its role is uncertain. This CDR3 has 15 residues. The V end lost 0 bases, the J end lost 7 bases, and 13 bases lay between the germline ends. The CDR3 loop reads CASSQSGQGRQPQHF. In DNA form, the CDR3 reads TGCGCCAGCAGTCAATCGGGGCAGGGCCGGCAGCCCCAGCATTTT.

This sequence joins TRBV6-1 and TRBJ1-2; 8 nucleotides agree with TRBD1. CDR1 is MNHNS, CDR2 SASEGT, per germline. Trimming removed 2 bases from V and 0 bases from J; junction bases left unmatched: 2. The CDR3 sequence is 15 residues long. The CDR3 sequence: CASSEPGQANYGYTF. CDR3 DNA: TGTGCCAGCAGTGAACCGGGACAGGCTAACTATGGCTACACCTTC.

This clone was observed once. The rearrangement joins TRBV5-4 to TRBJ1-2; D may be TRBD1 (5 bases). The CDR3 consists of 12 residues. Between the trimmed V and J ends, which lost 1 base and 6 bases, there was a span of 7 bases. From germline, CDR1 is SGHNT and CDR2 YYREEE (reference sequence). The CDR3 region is CASSLRQNGYTF. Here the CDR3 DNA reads TGTGCCAGCAGCTTGAGACAGAATGGCTACACCTTC.